This TCR beta chain comes out of a study of breast tumors, draining lymph nodes, adjacent tissues. V was clipped by 3 bases and J by 0 bases, with 9 bases between them. The CDR3 runs to 14 residues. Germline values: CDR1 LNHDA, CDR2 SQIVND (reference sequence). TCRdb re-derived calls from the multiplex PCR reads in MiXCR, one entry per CDR3 protein. Of around 230,000 distinct CDR3 sequences in the sample, approximately 36% were seen once. This clonotype has at least ten counts. What it recognizes is unknown. Breast cancer patients provided tissue from their axillary draining lymph nodes. Study findings and constraints: The lymph node origin of tumor T cells was framed as consistent with a hypothesis, not demonstrated. Luminal-like breast cancer showed significantly higher tumor–nontumor repertoire similarity than basal-like. Tumors had less TCR diversity than lymph nodes, more than nontumor tissue.

This chain uses TRBV19 with TRBJ2-7; D might be TRBD2 (5 bases). Sequenced sample: axillary lymph node tissue. The TCR comes from a female donor with breast cancer. Some clones in this sample may be carry-over from other donors' samples. CDR3 sequence reads: CASSIIGDSYEQYF. CDR3 bases: TGTGCCAGTAGTATTATCGGGGACTCCTACGAGCAGTACTTC.